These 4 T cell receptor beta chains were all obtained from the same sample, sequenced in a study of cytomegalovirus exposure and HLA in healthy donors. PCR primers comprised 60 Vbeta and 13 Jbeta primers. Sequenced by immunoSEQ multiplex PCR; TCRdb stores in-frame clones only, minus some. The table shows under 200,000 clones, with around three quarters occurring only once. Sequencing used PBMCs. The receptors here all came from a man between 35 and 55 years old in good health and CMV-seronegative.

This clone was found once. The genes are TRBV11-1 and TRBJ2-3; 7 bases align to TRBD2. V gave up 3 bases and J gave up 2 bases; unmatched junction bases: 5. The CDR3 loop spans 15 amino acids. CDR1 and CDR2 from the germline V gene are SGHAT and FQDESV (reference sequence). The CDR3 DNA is TGTGCCAGCAGCTTGGCGGGAGCGGACACAGATACGCAGTATTTT. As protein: CASSLAGADTDTQYF.

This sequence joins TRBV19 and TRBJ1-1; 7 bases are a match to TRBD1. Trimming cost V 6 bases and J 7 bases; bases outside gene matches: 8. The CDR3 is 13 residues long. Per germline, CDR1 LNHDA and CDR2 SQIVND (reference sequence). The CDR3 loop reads CASSRDRVSEAFF. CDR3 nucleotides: TGTGCCAGTAGCCGGGACAGAGTAAGTGAAGCTTTCTTT.

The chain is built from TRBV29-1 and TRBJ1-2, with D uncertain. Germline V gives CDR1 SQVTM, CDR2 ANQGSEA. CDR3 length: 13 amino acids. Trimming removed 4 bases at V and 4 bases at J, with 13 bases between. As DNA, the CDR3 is TGCAGCGTTGGAGGCGAGAGAGGCTATGGCTACACCTTC. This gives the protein CSVGGERGYGYTF.

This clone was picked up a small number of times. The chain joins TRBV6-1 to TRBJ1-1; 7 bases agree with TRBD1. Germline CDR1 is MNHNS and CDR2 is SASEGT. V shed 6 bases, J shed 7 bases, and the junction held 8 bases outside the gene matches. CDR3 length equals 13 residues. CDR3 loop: CASSFGQELEAFF. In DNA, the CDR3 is TGTGCCAGCAGCTTCGGACAGGAACTTGAAGCTTTCTTT.